This is a list of T cell receptor beta chains from one sample in a study of human T cells and chemical hapten exposure. TCRdb re-derived calls from the RACE reads in MiXCR, one entry per CDR3 protein. The repertoire has approximately 84,000 distinct CDR3 sequences, about 8.7% of them found once; the top ten carry around 1.4%. The sample was whole blood. Receptors were obtained from a male donor in good health. Some clones in this sample may be carry-over from other donors' samples. CDR3s include the opening cysteine and the closing phenylalanine or tryptophan. D genes are given only for firm matches. Only part of the rows carry a size: once, few, many, or a class if the clone is expanded.

clone size	D gene	V gene	J gene	CDR3 protein	CDR3 DNA
.	TRBD1	TRBV15	TRBJ1-5	CATRTGLNQPQHF	TGTGCCACCCGGACAGGGCTTAATCAGCCCCAGCATTTT
many	.	TRBV15	TRBJ2-5	CATSRDQASLETQYF	TGTGCCACCAGCAGAGATCAGGCTAGCCTAGAGACCCAGTACTTC
many	TRBD1	TRBV4-3	TRBJ2-7	CASSQTLGQAFYEQYF	TGCGCCAGCAGCCAGACATTGGGACAGGCTTTCTACGAGCAGTACTTC
.	TRBD1	TRBV7-2	TRBJ1-2	CASSLRQGAQYGYTF	TGTGCCAGCAGCTTAAGGCAGGGGGCGCAATATGGCTACACCTTC
.	.	TRBV12-3/TRBV12-4	TRBJ1-5	CASSLSMAGLSHF	TGTGCCAGCAGTTTAAGTATGGCAGGACTCTCCCATTTT
.	.	TRBV6-2/TRBV6-3	TRBJ1-1	CASSHRSSTEAFF	TGTGCCAGCAGTCATCGGTCGAGCACTGAAGCTTTCTTT
.	.	TRBV20-1	TRBJ2-7	CSARSTQGYEQYF	TGCAGTGCTAGAAGCACCCAGGGCTACGAGCAGTACTTC
many	TRBD1	TRBV15	TRBJ2-1	CATSRGGTGVYNEQFF	TGTGCCACCAGCAGAGGTGGGACAGGGGTCTACAATGAGCAGTTCTTC
.	.	TRBV27	TRBJ2-3	CASSPGPPRADTQYF	TGTGCCAGCAGTCCGGGACCCCCTAGGGCAGATACGCAGTATTTT
few	TRBD1	TRBV6-5	TRBJ2-7	CASSVPGQGANEQYF	TGTGCCAGCAGTGTCCCGGGACAGGGAGCCAACGAGCAGTACTTC
few	.	TRBV6-2/TRBV6-3	TRBJ2-1	CASSTGYEQFF	TGTGCCAGCAGTACGGGATATGAGCAGTTCTTC
few	.	TRBV6-5	TRBJ2-1	CASGGTLGAYNEQFF	TGTGCCAGCGGCGGGACCCTAGGTGCCTACAATGAGCAGTTCTTC
.	.	TRBV10-2	TRBJ2-5	CARELARELFRLTPDPGTQYF	TGCGCCAGGGAACTGGCCAGGGAATTGTTCAGGCTCACCCCCGATCCAGGGACCCAGTACTTC
few	TRBD2	TRBV7-2	TRBJ2-1	CASSLNSGRFDEQFF	TGTGCCAGCAGCTTAAACAGCGGGAGGTTTGATGAGCAGTTCTTC
.	.	TRBV18	TRBJ2-7	CASSPRDKDEQYF	TGTGCCAGCTCCCCCAGGGATAAGGACGAGCAGTACTTC
few	.	TRBV7-9	TRBJ1-1	CASSRVLERTEAFF	TGTGCCAGCAGCAGGGTCCTGGAACGCACTGAAGCTTTCTTT
.	TRBD1	TRBV7-9	TRBJ2-7	CASSHLNRGKADEQYF	TGTGCCAGCAGCCACTTAAACAGGGGTAAAGCTGACGAGCAGTACTTC
few	.	TRBV10-3	TRBJ1-6	CAISDGVGNSPLHF	TGTGCCATCAGTGATGGGGTGGGGAATTCACCCCTCCACTTT
many	.	TRBV20-1	TRBJ2-7	CSARDALVDYEQYF	TGCAGTGCTAGAGACGCACTTGTAGACTACGAGCAGTACTTC
.	.	TRBV9	TRBJ1-5	CASSVGGHSNQPQHF	TGTGCCAGCAGCGTAGGAGGACACAGCAATCAGCCCCAGCATTTT
few	TRBD1	TRBV7-9	TRBJ2-2	CASSLSGQQNTGELFF	TGTGCCAGCAGCTTATCGGGACAGCAAAACACCGGGGAGCTGTTTTTT
.	TRBD1	TRBV12-3/TRBV12-4	TRBJ2-7	CASRPTGSNEQYF	TGTGCCAGCAGACCGACAGGGAGTAACGAGCAGTACTTC
few	TRBD2	TRBV7-8	TRBJ2-2	CASSWLAGVAGELFF	TGTGCCAGCAGCTGGCTAGCGGGAGTAGCTGGGGAGCTGTTTTTT
few	TRBD1	TRBV29-1	TRBJ2-7	CSVPGQPYEQYF	TGCAGCGTCCCGGGACAGCCCTACGAGCAGTACTTC
few	.	TRBV12-3/TRBV12-4	TRBJ1-5	CASSLAYRQPQHF	TGTGCCAGCAGTTTAGCGTATCGTCAGCCCCAGCATTTT
.	.	TRBV27	TRBJ2-5	CASSSLQETQYF	TGTGCCAGCAGTTCTCTACAAGAGACCCAGTACTTC
many	TRBD1	TRBV29-1	TRBJ1-1	CSVGTGGTEAFF	TGCAGCGTAGGAACAGGGGGCACTGAAGCTTTCTTT
many	TRBD1	TRBV6-1	TRBJ1-5	CASSETGTGVNQPQHF	TGTGCCAGCAGTGAAACGGGGACAGGGGTAAATCAGCCCCAGCATTTT
few	TRBD1	TRBV12-3/TRBV12-4	TRBJ2-3	CASSLWAGGSTDTQYF	TGTGCCAGCAGTTTATGGGCAGGGGGCAGCACAGATACGCAGTATTTT
few	.	TRBV6-5	TRBJ1-2	CASTSRSGDYGYTF	TGTGCCAGCACATCCCGCTCGGGGGACTATGGCTACACCTTC